The T cell receptor (beta chain) described here comes from a study of cytomegalovirus exposure and HLA in healthy donors. The PCR was carried out with 60 Vbeta primers and 13 Jbeta primers. Libraries were prepared by immunoSEQ multiplex PCR; TCRdb keeps only in-frame clonotypes and omits some of them. The table has more than 95,000 clones, around 63% seen once. CDR1 is SGHRS and CDR2 is YFSETQ in the germline V gene. V shed 3 bases, J shed 4 bases, and the junction held 9 bases outside the gene matches. CDR3 length: 17 amino acids. The chain is built from TRBV5-1 and TRBJ2-1, with TRBD2 identical over 11 bases. This clonotype was obtained from a man aged 25 to 45 in good health and CMV-seronegative. Material for sequencing was PBMCs. CDR3 in amino acids: CASSSGLAEGVYNEQFF. The CDR3 DNA reads as TGCGCCAGCAGCTCGGGACTAGCGGAGGGGGTATACAATGAGCAGTTCTTC.